The subject of this entry is one T cell receptor beta chain. With 7 bases clipped from V and 2 bases from J, the junction kept 6 bases outside the gene matches. The CDR3 has 15 residues. Germline loops: CDR1 SNHLY, CDR2 FYNNEI. This entry belongs to a study of cytomegalovirus exposure and HLA in healthy donors. A multiplex PCR was run with 60 Vbeta primers and 13 Jbeta primers. TCRdb keeps only in-frame clones here, not all; method: immunoSEQ multiplex PCR. There are approximately 150,000 clones in the sample; 81% occur only once, and 1% to 1.5% lies in the top ten. The receptor was derived from a man aged 50 to 60 in good health and CMV-seropositive. Sequencing input: PBMCs. V is TRBV2 and J is TRBJ2-1; 9 bases align to TRBD2. In nucleotides, the CDR3 is TGTGCCAGCACCGCCCAGCGGGGGGCCTACAATGAGCAGTTCTTC. This gives the protein CASTAQRGAYNEQFF.